This TCR beta chain appears in the sequencing data of a study of Graves' ophthalmopathy and Graves' hyperthyroidism. General observations from the study: The model achieved 70.59% sensitivity and about 76% specificity for ophthalmopathy progression.

Scientists amplified the TCR beta CDR3 regions from RNA transcripts. Investigators did first-round RT-PCR with HTBI primers, then second-round multiplex PCR. Via MiXCR, TCRdb re-called the multiplex PCR reads, giving one row per CDR3 protein. The sample records hundreds of thousands of distinct CDR3 sequences, around 50% being singletons. With regard to this clonotype: Its antigen is unidentified.

Germline loops: CDR1 SGHTA, CDR2 FQGNSA. The CDR3 covers 17 residues. V gave up 0 bases and J gave up 1 base; unmatched junction bases: 7. The sample consisted of peripheral blood. The V gene is TRBV7-2, the J gene TRBJ2-5, with 8 bases lining up with TRBD2. This TCR derives from an adult man with Graves' ophthalmopathy. The CDR3 nucleotides read TGTGCCAGCAGCTTAGCATCCAGCGGGGGCCCCCAAGAGACCCAGTACTTC. Its translation is CASSLASSGGPQETQYF.